This T cell receptor (beta chain) was profiled in a study of cytomegalovirus exposure and HLA in healthy donors. Clones were read by immunoSEQ multiplex PCR, and TCRdb kept only the in-frame ones, dropping some. This sample has about 130,000 clones; 89% occur once, and the top ten carry 1.5% to 2.5%. The V gene end was trimmed by 3 bases and the J gene end by 3 bases; junction bases not matched to a gene: 5. The CDR3 is made up of 14 amino acids. CDR1 and CDR2 (germline): LNHDA, SQIVND (reference sequence). The donors were part of the approximately 120-subject validation cohort, which stood apart from the roughly 640-subject first cohort.

Input material: PBMCs. The sequence derives from a woman under 30 in good health and CMV-seronegative. The chain joins TRBV19 to TRBJ2-7; 7 bases fit TRBD1. The CDR3: CASSMTGTDYEQYF. In nucleotides, the CDR3 is TGTGCCAGTAGTATGACAGGGACGGACTACGAGCAGTACTTC.